The clone carrying this T cell receptor beta chain was counted ten times or more. The antigen remains unidentified. The sample belongs to a study of breast tumors, draining lymph nodes, adjacent tissues. Study observations and caveats: Tumor and nontumor repertoires were significantly more similar in luminal-like than in basal-like breast cancer.

This CDR3 is 12 amino acids long. V was shortened by 4 bases and J by 9 bases, with 10 bases between the two germline ends. CDR1 MNHNS and CDR2 SASEGT come from the germline V gene. A single record per CDR3 protein comes from TCRdb applying MiXCR to the multiplex PCR reads. The table records around 140,000 distinct CDR3 sequences, 32% of them present only once. Axillary draining lymph nodes of breast cancer patients supplied the node samples. This clonotype was obtained from a female donor with breast cancer. Some clones in this sample may be carry-over from other donors' samples. This rearrangement joins TRBV6-1 to TRBJ1-5, with D uncertain. Sequenced input: axillary lymph node tissue. The CDR3 DNA is TGTGCCAGCAGTGGAGGGAGTTCGCCCCAGCATTTT. Its translation is CASSGGSSPQHF.